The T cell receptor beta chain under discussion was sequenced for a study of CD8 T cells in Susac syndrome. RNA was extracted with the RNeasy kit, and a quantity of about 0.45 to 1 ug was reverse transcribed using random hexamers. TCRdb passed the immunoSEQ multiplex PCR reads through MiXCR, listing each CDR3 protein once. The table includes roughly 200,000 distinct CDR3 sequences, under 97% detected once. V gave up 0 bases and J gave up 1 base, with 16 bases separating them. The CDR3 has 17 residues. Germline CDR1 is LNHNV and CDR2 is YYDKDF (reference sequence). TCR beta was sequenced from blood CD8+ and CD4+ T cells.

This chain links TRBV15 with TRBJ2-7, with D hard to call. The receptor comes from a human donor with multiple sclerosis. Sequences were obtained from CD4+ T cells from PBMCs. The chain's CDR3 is CATSREDGREASYEQYF. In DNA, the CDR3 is TGTGCCACCAGCAGAGAGGACGGACGCGAGGCATCCTACGAGCAGTACTTC.